These 28 T cell receptor beta chains were sequenced from one sample in a study of blood T cell repertoires in COVID-19. Some clones are missing from TCRdb's copy, which holds only in-frame ones; the method was immunoSEQ multiplex PCR. The sample holds around 400,000 clones, approximately 90% seen once. The specimen was PBMCs or T cells enriched from blood (not recorded which). The receptors were sampled from a woman between 18 and 29 years old who had been exposed to COVID-19.

This rearrangement joins TRBV6-5 to TRBJ2-7, with TRBD2 matching over 10 bases. V trimming: 2 bases; J trimming: 6 bases; junction bases outside the gene matches: 4. Germline assignment: CDR1 MNHEY and CDR2 SVGAGI. This CDR3 is 14 amino acids long. CDR3 sequence: CASSYPSGGGEQYF. CDR3 bases: TGTGCCAGCAGTTACCCTAGCGGGGGTGGCGAGCAGTACTTC.

This clone was counted once. J is TRBJ1-2 and V is TRBV7-9; D gene uncertain. Germline CDR1 is SEHNR and CDR2 is FQNEAQ (reference sequence). V dropped 4 bases and J dropped 7 bases, with 16 bases sitting between them. The CDR3 extends over 14 amino acids. The CDR3 here is CASSSLGGYSGYTF. The CDR3 region has the DNA TGTGCCAGCAGCTCCTTAGGAGGGTATAGTGGCTACACCTTC.

The V and J genes are TRBV6-5 and TRBJ2-2, with TRBD2 matching over 11 bases. With V trimmed by 6 bases and J by 4 bases, 4 bases remained unmatched. The CDR3 totals 15 residues. Per germline, CDR1 MNHEY and CDR2 SVGAGI. CDR3 region: CASRTSGSPTGELFF. The CDR3 nucleotides read TGTGCCAGCAGAACTAGCGGGAGTCCCACCGGGGAGCTGTTTTTT.

This clone was seen once. The chain is built from TRBV5-1 and TRBJ2-5; TRBD2 matches at 10 bases. This CDR3 comprises 17 residues. J was trimmed by 1 base and V by 1 base; bases with no gene match: 7. The germline V gene encodes CDR1 SGHRS and CDR2 YFSETQ. The CDR3 region is CASSLRSVAGGQETQYF. CDR3 DNA: TGCGCCAGCAGCTTGAGGTCCGTAGCGGGAGGCCAAGAGACCCAGTACTTC. The full variable domain, rest sourced from reference TRBV5-1 and TRBJ2-5, is KAGVTQTPRYLIKTRGQQVTLSCSPISGHRSVSWYQQTPGQGLQFLFEYFSETQRNKGNFPGRFSGRQFSNSRSEMNVSTLELGDSALYLCASSLRSVAGGQETQYFGPGTRLLVL.

The CDR3 sequence is CASSLKRGESYEQYF. Written as DNA, the CDR3 is TGTGCCAGCAGTTTAAAGCGGGGAGAGTCTTACGAGCAGTACTTC. The chain uses TRBV27 and TRBJ2-7; TRBD2 matches at 7 bases. The germline CDR1 and CDR2 sequences are MNHEY and SMNVEV (reference sequence). Unmatched junction bases numbered 8, after V lost 2 bases and J lost 4 bases. This CDR3 has 15 amino acids.

The chain has TRBV5-1 and TRBJ2-1, with TRBD1 matching over 8 bases. V lost 5 bases to trimming and J lost 6 bases; unmatched junction nucleotides: 4. CDR3 length equals 13 residues. Germline assignment: CDR1 SGHRS and CDR2 YFSETQ. The CDR3 protein is CASSFTGGNEQFF. Written as DNA, the CDR3 is TGCGCCAGCAGTTTTACAGGGGGCAATGAGCAGTTCTTC.

The J gene is TRBJ2-1, the V gene TRBV11-3, with 8 bases matching TRBD1. The CDR3 covers 18 residues. Germline V lookup: CDR1 SGHNT, CDR2 YENEEA. With V trimmed by 4 bases and J by 2 bases, 13 bases remained unmatched. The CDR3 sequence: CASSSSTPGQATYNEQFF. The CDR3 DNA sequence: TGTGCCAGCAGCTCATCTACTCCGGGACAGGCTACCTACAATGAGCAGTTCTTC.

The J gene is TRBJ2-7, the V gene TRBV5-1, with 9 bases that match TRBD1. V lost 2 bases to trimming and J lost 3 bases; unmatched junction nucleotides: 12. Germline CDR1 and CDR2: SGHRS and YFSETQ. This CDR3 spans 17 amino acids. The CDR3 sequence is CASSFGSGTGSIYEQYF. Here the CDR3 DNA reads TGCGCCAGCAGCTTTGGGTCCGGGACAGGGAGCATCTACGAGCAGTACTTC.

The chain carries TRBV7-2 and TRBJ2-5; 9 nucleotides agree with TRBD1. The CDR3 length is 14 residues. Trimming cost V 5 bases and J 2 bases; bases outside gene matches: 3. Germline V lookup: CDR1 SGHTA, CDR2 FQGNSA. CDR3 residues: CASSEDRGQETQYF. In nucleotides, the CDR3 is TGTGCCAGCAGCGAGGACAGGGGACAAGAGACCCAGTACTTC.

The chain employs TRBV3-1 (or the pseudogene TRBV3-2) and TRBJ1-4, with D possibly being TRBD1 (6 bases). V gave up 4 bases and J gave up 9 bases, with 9 bases separating them. The length of the CDR3 is 12 residues. CDR1 and CDR2 from the germline V gene are LGHDT and YNNKEL (reference sequence). CDR3 sequence (DNA): TGTGCCAGCAGCCGACAGGAGAAAAAACTGTTTTTT. Its protein is CASSRQEKKLFF.

This chain uses TRBV24-1 with TRBJ2-5; D perhaps matches TRBD2 (5 bases). Germline CDR1 and CDR2: KGHDR and SFDVKD. The V and J ends lost 1 base and 3 bases respectively, with 8 bases between them. The CDR3 has 14 residues. The CDR3 DNA follows: TGTGCCACCAGTGATTTTTCGGGGAAAGAGACCCAGTACTTC. Translated: CATSDFSGKETQYF.

The chain is built from TRBV24-1 and TRBJ2-5, with 9 bases that match TRBD1. This CDR3 is 15 amino acids long. Germline V CDR1 and CDR2: KGHDR, SFDVKD. V was clipped by 5 bases and J by 2 bases; unmatched bases: 5. CDR3 loop: CATSAGDRAQETQYF. The CDR3 nucleotides are TGTGCCACCAGTGCCGGGGACAGGGCACAAGAGACCCAGTACTTC.

The J gene is TRBJ1-5, the V gene TRBV19; 7 bases are shared with TRBD1. There are 15 residues in the CDR3. Germline V CDR1 and CDR2: LNHDA, SQIVND (reference sequence). After removal of 4 bases from V and 3 bases from J, the junction contained 6 bases not matched to a gene. The CDR3 DNA follows: TGTGCCAGTAGTAACACCGGGACAGCCAATCAGCCCCAGCATTTT. Protein product: CASSNTGTANQPQHF.

V usage is TRBV7-2 and J usage is TRBJ1-1; TRBD1 agrees at 7 bases. CDR3 size: 15 residues. Germline CDR1 SGHTA, CDR2 FQGNSA. Trimming cost V 5 bases and J 0 bases; bases outside gene matches: 6. CDR3 coding DNA: TGTGCCAGCAGCCCCTTCGACAGGGTGAACACTGAAGCTTTCTTT. This encodes CASSPFDRVNTEAFF.

The chain recombines TRBV5-1 with TRBJ2-5; 8 bases map to TRBD1. The CDR3 spans 15 residues. Germline CDR1 SGHRS, CDR2 YFSETQ. With V trimmed by 1 base and J by 5 bases, 7 bases remained unmatched. The CDR3 loop is CASSLSGGGIETQYF. The CDR3 DNA reads TGCGCCAGCAGCTTGTCAGGGGGCGGGATCGAGACCCAGTACTTC.

The V call is TRBV19, the J call TRBJ1-4; D perhaps matches TRBD1 (6 bases). Germline CDR1 is LNHDA and CDR2 is SQIVND (reference sequence). The length of the CDR3 is 12 residues. With 6 bases removed from V and 8 bases from J, the gap between germline ends came to 10 bases. The DNA of the CDR3 is TGTGCCAGTAGATTCAGGGGAGAAAAACTGTTTTTT. Translated: CASRFRGEKLFF. Full variable domain (rest looked up from reference TRBV19 and TRBJ1-4): DGGITQSPKYLFRKEGQNVTLSCEQNLNHDAMYWYRQDPGQGLRLIYYSQIVNDFQKGDIAEGYSVSREKKESFPLTVTSAQKNPTAFYLCASRFRGEKLFFGSGTQLSVL.

In DNA, the CDR3 is TGTGCCAGTAGTATATGGGAGGACAATGAGCAGTTCTTC. As protein: CASSIWEDNEQFF. The gene calls are TRBV19 and TRBJ2-1; D is perhaps TRBD2 (6 bases). The length of the CDR3 is 13 residues. Germline V gives CDR1 LNHDA, CDR2 SQIVND (reference sequence). V was trimmed by 2 bases and J by 5 bases, leaving 7 bases between them.

The chain combines TRBV7-3 with TRBJ1-2, with D perhaps TRBD1 (5 bases). The CDR3 is 17 amino acids. Trimming took 5 bases from V and 0 from J, leaving 19 bases between them. In germline, CDR1 is SGHTA, CDR2 FQGTGA. For the CDR3, the DNA is TGTGCCAGCAGCCCCCCCTTTCCCCAGGGAACTAACTATGGCTACACCTTC. This translates into CASSPPFPQGTNYGYTF.

This chain uses TRBV29-1 with TRBJ1-4; 9 nucleotides align to TRBD1. The CDR3 totals 13 residues. The germline V gene has CDR1 SQVTM and CDR2 ANQGSEA. J gave up 7 bases and V 6 bases, and 6 bases lay outside the gene matches. Here the CDR3 DNA reads TGCAGCGTAAAGGACAGGGGTGGTGAAAAACTGTTTTTT. Amino acid sequence: CSVKDRGGEKLFF.

This chain joins TRBV19 and TRBJ2-5, with D tentatively TRBD1 (5 bases). The V and J ends lost 3 bases and 0 bases respectively, with 14 bases between them. The germline V gene encodes CDR1 LNHDA and CDR2 SQIVND (reference sequence). The CDR3 consists of 16 residues. The CDR3 is CASSIRQGWDQETQYF. The CDR3 DNA sequence: TGTGCCAGTAGTATCCGCCAGGGATGGGACCAAGAGACCCAGTACTTC.

The V gene is TRBV29-1, the J gene TRBJ2-1, with D possibly matching TRBD1 (6 bases). With 2 bases removed from V and 0 bases from J, the gap between germline ends came to 11 bases. CDR1 and CDR2 (germline): SQVTM, ANQGSEA. The CDR3 length is 15 residues. The CDR3 spells CSVEPTGSSYNEQFF. CDR3 nucleotide sequence: TGCAGCGTTGAACCCACAGGGAGCTCCTACAATGAGCAGTTCTTC.

The chain has TRBV12-3 or TRBV12-4 and TRBJ2-7, with D possibly TRBD1 on 5 matching bases. The CDR3 totals 13 residues. Trimming cost V 0 bases and J 7 bases, with 10 bases left between them. The CDR3 region is CASSLAGLTEQYF. The CDR3 DNA follows: TGTGCCAGCAGTTTAGCGGGGCTCACGGAGCAGTACTTC.

The rearrangement joins TRBV4-2 to TRBJ2-7; 7 bases agree with TRBD2. Germline lookup yields CDR1 LGHNA and CDR2 YNFKEQ. The trim removed 0 bases at V and 3 bases at J, leaving 8 bases unmatched. The CDR3 spans 16 residues. Here the CDR3 reads CASSQDRASGIYEQYF. DNA for the CDR3: TGTGCCAGCAGCCAAGATCGGGCTAGCGGAATCTACGAGCAGTACTTC.

CDR3 DNA: TGTGCCAGCCGGGAACAGATACAAGAGACCCAGTACTTC. Residues: CASREQIQETQYF. The chain links TRBV28 to TRBJ2-5, with D maybe TRBD2 (5 bases). Per germline, CDR1 MDHEN and CDR2 SYDVKM. This CDR3 spans 13 amino acids. Trimming removed 8 bases from V and 2 bases from J, with 12 bases in between.

This chain connects TRBV5-1 to TRBJ2-3; 8 bases map to TRBD2. CDR1 and CDR2 (germline): SGHRS, YFSETQ. This CDR3 is built from 15 residues. Unmatched junction bases numbered 6, after V lost 0 bases and J lost 6 bases. CDR3 sequence (DNA): TGCGCCAGCAGCTTGGTGACTAGCGAAAGGGATACGCAGTATTTT. It yields the protein CASSLVTSERDTQYF.

The CDR3 sequence: CAWSVGRLNSPLHF. Written as DNA, the CDR3 is TGTGCCTGGAGTGTAGGGAGGCTGAATTCACCCCTCCACTTT. This sequence joins TRBV30 and TRBJ1-6; D is unresolved. This CDR3 has 14 residues. Germline V lookup: CDR1 GTSNPN, CDR2 SVGIG (reference sequence). Deletions cut 0 bases from V and 7 bases from J, with 10 bases between.

This clone was observed a single time. The genes are TRBV28 and TRBJ2-1, with no clear D. The CDR3 extends over 14 amino acids. The germline gives CDR1 MDHEN, CDR2 SYDVKM. Between the trimmed V and J ends, which lost 2 bases and 8 bases, there was a span of 13 bases. Written as DNA, the CDR3 is TGTGCCAGCAGTTTAATCGGTAGTATCGATGAGCAGTTCTTC. It translates to CASSLIGSIDEQFF.

This clone was observed at least ten times. The chain recombines TRBV3-1 (or the pseudogene TRBV3-2) with TRBJ2-7; D might be TRBD1 (6 bases). CDR1 LGHDT and CDR2 YNNKEL come from the germline V gene (reference sequence). The CDR3 is made up of 13 amino acids. V was clipped by 2 bases and J by 6 bases, with 11 bases between them. The CDR3 is CASSQMDSREQYF. As DNA, the CDR3 is TGTGCCAGCAGCCAAATGGACAGTCGCGAGCAGTACTTC.